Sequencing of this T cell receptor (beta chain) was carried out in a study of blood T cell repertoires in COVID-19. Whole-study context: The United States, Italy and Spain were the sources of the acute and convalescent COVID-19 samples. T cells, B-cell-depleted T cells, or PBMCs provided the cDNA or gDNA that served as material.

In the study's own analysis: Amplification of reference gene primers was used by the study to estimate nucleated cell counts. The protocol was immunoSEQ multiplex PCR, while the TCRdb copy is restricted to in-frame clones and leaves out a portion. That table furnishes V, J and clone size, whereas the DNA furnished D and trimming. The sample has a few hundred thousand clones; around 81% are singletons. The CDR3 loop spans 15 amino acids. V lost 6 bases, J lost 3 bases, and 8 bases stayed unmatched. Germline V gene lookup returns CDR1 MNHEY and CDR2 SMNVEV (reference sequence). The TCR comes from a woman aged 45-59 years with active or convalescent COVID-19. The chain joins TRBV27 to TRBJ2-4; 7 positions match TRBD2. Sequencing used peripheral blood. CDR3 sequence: CASSLGRGVKNIQYF. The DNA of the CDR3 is TGTGCCAGCAGCTTGGGCCGGGGGGTCAAAAACATTCAGTACTTC.